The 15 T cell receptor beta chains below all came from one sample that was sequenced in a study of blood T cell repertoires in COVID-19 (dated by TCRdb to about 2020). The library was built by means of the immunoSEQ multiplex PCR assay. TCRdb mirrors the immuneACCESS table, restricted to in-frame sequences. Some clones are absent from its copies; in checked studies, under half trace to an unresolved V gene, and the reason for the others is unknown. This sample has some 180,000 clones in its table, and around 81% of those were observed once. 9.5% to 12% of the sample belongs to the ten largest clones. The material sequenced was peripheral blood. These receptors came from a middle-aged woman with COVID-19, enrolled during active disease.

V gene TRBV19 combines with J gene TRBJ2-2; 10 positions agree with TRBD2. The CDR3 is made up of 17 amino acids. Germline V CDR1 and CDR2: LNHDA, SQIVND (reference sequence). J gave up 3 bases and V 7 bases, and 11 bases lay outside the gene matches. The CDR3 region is CASTVLAGVTDTGELFF. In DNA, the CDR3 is TGTGCCAGTACCGTTCTAGCGGGGGTTACCGACACCGGGGAGCTGTTTTTT.

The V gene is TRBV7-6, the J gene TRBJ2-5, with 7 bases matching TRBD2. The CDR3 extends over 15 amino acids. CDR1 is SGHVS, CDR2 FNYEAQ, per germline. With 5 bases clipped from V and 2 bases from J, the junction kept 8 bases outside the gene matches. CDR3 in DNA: TGTGCCAGCAGCCGCATTACTAGCGAACAAGAGACCCAGTACTTC. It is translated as CASSRITSEQETQYF.

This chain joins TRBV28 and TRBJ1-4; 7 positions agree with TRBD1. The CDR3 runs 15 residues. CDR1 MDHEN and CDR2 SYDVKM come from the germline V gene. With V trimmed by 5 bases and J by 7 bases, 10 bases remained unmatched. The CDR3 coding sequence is TGTGCCAGCAGTCCACAGGGGAGCTTACGTGAAAAACTGTTTTTT. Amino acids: CASSPQGSLREKLFF. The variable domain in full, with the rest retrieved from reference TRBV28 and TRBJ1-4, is DVKVTQSSRYLVKRTGEKVFLECVQDMDHENMFWYRQDPGLGLRLIYFSYDVKMKEKGDIPEGYSVSREKKERFSLILESASTNQTSMYLCASSPQGSLREKLFFGSGTQLSVL.

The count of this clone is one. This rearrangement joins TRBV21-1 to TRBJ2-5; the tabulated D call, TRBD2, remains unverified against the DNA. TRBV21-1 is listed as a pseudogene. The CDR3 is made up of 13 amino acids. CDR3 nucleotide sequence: TGTGCCAGCAGCAAAGGACTTCAAGAGACCCAGTACTTC. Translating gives CASSKGLQETQYF.

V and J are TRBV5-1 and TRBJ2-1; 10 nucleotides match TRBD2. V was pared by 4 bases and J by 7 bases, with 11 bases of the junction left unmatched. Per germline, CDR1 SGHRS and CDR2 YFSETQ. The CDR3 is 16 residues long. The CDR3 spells CASSHKREGRGNEQFF. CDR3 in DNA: TGCGCCAGCAGCCATAAGCGGGAGGGCCGAGGGAATGAGCAGTTCTTC.

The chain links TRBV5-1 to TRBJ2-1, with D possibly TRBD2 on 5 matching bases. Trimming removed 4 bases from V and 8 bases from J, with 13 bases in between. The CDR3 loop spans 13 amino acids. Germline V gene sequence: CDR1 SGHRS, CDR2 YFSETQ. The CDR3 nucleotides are TGCGCCAGCAGCCGGTCGGACTCGTATGAGCAGTTCTTC. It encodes CASSRSDSYEQFF.

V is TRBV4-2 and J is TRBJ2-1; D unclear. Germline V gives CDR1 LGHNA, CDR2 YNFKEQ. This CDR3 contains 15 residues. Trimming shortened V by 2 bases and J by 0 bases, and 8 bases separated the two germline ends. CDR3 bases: TGTGCCAGCAGCCAAAGCCCGAGCTCCTACAATGAGCAGTTCTTC. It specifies CASSQSPSSYNEQFF.

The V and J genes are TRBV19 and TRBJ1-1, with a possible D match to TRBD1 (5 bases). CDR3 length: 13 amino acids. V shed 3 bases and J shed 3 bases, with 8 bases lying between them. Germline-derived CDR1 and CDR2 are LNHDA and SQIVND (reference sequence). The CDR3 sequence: CASSMGRDTEAFF. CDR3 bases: TGTGCCAGTAGTATGGGCAGGGACACTGAAGCTTTCTTT.

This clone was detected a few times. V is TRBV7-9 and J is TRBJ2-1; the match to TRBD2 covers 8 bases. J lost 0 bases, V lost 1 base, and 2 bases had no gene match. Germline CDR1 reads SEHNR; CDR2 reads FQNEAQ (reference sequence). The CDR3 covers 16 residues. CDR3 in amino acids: CASSLGLAGSYNEQFF. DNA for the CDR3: TGTGCCAGCAGCTTAGGCCTAGCGGGCTCCTACAATGAGCAGTTCTTC.

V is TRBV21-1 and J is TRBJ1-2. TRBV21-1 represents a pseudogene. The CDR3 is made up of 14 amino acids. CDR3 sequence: CASSTHAGRVDGAF. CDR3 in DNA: TGTGCCAGCAGCACCCACGCCGGGAGGGTTGATGGAGCCTTC.

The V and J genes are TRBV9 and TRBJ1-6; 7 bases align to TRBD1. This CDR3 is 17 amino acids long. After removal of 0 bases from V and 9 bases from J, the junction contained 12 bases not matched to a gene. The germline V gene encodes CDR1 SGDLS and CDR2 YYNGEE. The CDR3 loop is CASSVDAGTAFRSPLHF. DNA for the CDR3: TGTGCCAGCAGCGTAGACGCCGGGACAGCTTTCCGTTCACCCCTCCACTTT.

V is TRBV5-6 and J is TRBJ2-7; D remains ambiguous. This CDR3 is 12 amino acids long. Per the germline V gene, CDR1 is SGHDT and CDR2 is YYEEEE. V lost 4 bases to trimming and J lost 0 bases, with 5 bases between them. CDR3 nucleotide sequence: TGTGCCAGCAGCCAGGACTCCTACGAGCAGTACTTC. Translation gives CASSQDSYEQYF. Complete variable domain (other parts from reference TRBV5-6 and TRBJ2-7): DAGVTQSPTHLIKTRGQQVTLRCSPKSGHDTVSWYQQALGQGPQFIFQYYEEEERQRGNFPDRFSGHQFPNYSSELNVNALLLGDSALYLCASSQDSYEQYFGPGTRLTVT.

CDR3 sequence: CASSATGAGEQYF. CDR3 DNA: TGTGCCAGTAGTGCGACAGGGGCGGGGGAGCAGTACTTC. The rearrangement links TRBV19 to TRBJ2-7, with 8 bases identical to TRBD1. Germline V gene lookup returns CDR1 LNHDA and CDR2 SQIVND (reference sequence). This CDR3 is 13 amino acids long. The trim removed 5 bases at V and 7 bases at J, leaving 7 bases unmatched.

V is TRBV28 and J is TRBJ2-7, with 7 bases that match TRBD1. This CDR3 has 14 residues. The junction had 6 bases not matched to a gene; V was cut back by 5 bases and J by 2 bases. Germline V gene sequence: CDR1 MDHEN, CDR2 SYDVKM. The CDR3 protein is CASSGWTGAYEQYF. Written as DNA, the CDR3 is TGTGCCAGCAGTGGCTGGACAGGCGCCTACGAGCAGTACTTC.

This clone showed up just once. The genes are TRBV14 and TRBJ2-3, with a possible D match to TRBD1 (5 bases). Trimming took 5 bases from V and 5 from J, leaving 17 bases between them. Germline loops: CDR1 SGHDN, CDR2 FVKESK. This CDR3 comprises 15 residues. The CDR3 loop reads CASSAYTGTKDTQYF. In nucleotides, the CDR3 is TGTGCCAGCAGCGCATATACAGGTACAAAAGATACGCAGTATTTT. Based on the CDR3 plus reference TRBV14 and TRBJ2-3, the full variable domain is EAGVTQFPSHSVIEKGQTVTLRCDPISGHDNLYWYRRVMGKEIKFLLHFVKESKQDESGMPNNRFLAERTGGTYSTLKVQPAELEDSGVYFCASSAYTGTKDTQYFGPGTRLTVL.